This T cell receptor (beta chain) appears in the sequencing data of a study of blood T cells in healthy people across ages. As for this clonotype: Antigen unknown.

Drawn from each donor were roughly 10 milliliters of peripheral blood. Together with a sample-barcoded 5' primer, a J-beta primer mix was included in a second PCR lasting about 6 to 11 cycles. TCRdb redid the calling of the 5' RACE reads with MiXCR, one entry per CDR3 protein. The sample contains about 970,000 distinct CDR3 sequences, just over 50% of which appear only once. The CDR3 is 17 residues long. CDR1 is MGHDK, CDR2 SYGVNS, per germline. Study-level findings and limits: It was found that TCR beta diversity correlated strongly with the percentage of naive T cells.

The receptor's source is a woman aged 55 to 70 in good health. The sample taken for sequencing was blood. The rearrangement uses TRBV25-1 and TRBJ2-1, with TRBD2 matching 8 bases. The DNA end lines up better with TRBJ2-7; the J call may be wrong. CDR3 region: CASSDSGVLGVYNEQYF. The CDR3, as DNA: TGTGCCAGCAGTGATAGCGGGGTCCTGGGGGTGTACAATGAGCAGTACTTC.